The 23 T cell receptor beta chains below all came from one sample that was sequenced in a study of T cell responses to AZD1222 COVID-19 vaccine. Assay: immunoSEQ multiplex PCR; the TCRdb copy retains only in-frame clones and omits some. This repertoire shows over 150,000 clones, around 94% found once; its top ten account for over 9.5%. Sequencing was performed on peripheral blood, taken on day 0 of AZD1222 vaccination. All receptors come from an adult in good health.

The chain uses TRBV18 and TRBJ2-2, with D unclear. V was trimmed by 0 bases and J by 2 bases, leaving 7 bases between them. The CDR3 loop spans 15 amino acids. Germline V gives CDR1 KGHSH, CDR2 LQKENI. CDR3 sequence: CASSPPNTNTGELFF. The CDR3 DNA reads TGTGCCAGCTCACCACCGAACACTAACACCGGGGAGCTGTTTTTT.

The V gene is TRBV6-5, the J gene TRBJ1-2; 10 nucleotides agree with TRBD1. From germline, CDR1 is MNHEY and CDR2 SVGAGI. J was trimmed by 4 bases and V by 7 bases; bases with no gene match: 6. The length of the CDR3 is 14 residues. In DNA, the CDR3 is TGTGCCAGCATTCCGGGACAGGGGTCCTATGGCTACACCTTC. Amino acid sequence: CASIPGQGSYGYTF.

The chain carries TRBV12-5 and TRBJ1-1; D gene uncertain. Germline CDR1 reads LGHNT; CDR2 reads FRNRAP. The CDR3 consists of 14 residues. V lost 4 bases to trimming and J lost 1 base, with 10 bases between them. Here the CDR3 DNA reads TGTGCTAGTGGTTATGAGACGGCGAACACTGAAGCTTTCTTT. As protein: CASGYETANTEAFF.

The gene calls are TRBV2 and TRBJ2-3; 9 nucleotides line up with TRBD2. Germline lookup yields CDR1 SNHLY and CDR2 FYNNEI. The CDR3 contains 16 residues. The J segment lost 0 bases and the V segment lost 5 bases, leaving 6 bases of the junction unmatched. In DNA form, the CDR3 reads TGTGCCAGCAGTAGGCTAGCGGGACCTAGCACAGATACGCAGTATTTT. It translates to CASSRLAGPSTDTQYF.

The V and J genes are TRBV5-1 and TRBJ1-4; 7 nucleotides align to TRBD1. V lost 0 bases, J lost 5 bases, and 7 bases stayed unmatched. Germline CDR1 and CDR2: SGHRS and YFSETQ. The CDR3 has 16 residues. CDR3 DNA sequence: TGCGCCAGCAGCTTGGAAGGGGGCACCCCCAATGAAAAACTGTTTTTT. It translates to CASSLEGGTPNEKLFF. The variable domain in full, with the rest retrieved from reference TRBV5-1 and TRBJ1-4, is KAGVTQTPRYLIKTRGQQVTLSCSPISGHRSVSWYQQTPGQGLQFLFEYFSETQRNKGNFPGRFSGRQFSNSRSEMNVSTLELGDSALYLCASSLEGGTPNEKLFFGSGTQLSVL.

V usage is TRBV7-9 and J usage is TRBJ2-7; the D gene could be TRBD1 or TRBD2 (6 bases each). The CDR3 totals 14 residues. CDR1 SEHNR and CDR2 FQNEAQ come from the germline V gene (reference sequence). The germline V and J ends were trimmed by 3 bases and 3 bases, with 12 bases remaining between them. The CDR3 DNA is TGTGCCAGCAGCTTGGGGGGCCTAATCTACGAGCAGTACGTC. Its translation: CASSLGGLIYEQYV.

The chain combines TRBV19 with TRBJ1-1, with 8 bases lining up with TRBD1. The CDR3 is 14 amino acids. CDR1 and CDR2 (germline): LNHDA, SQIVND (reference sequence). The J segment lost 5 bases and the V segment lost 0 bases, leaving 2 bases of the junction unmatched. CDR3 region: CASSIDRGQTEAFF. CDR3 coding DNA: TGTGCCAGTAGTATAGACAGGGGGCAGACTGAAGCTTTCTTT.

As for this clone: Other DNA sequences in this sample translate to the same CDR3. Here the CDR3 reads CSASRGTEAFF. The CDR3, as DNA: TGCAGTGCCTCTAGGGGCACTGAAGCTTTCTTT. The J gene is TRBJ1-1, the V gene TRBV20-1, with D possibly being TRBD1 (5 bases). V was shortened by 6 bases and J by 4 bases, with 9 bases between the two germline ends. Per germline, CDR1 DFQATT and CDR2 SNEGSKA (reference sequence). CDR3 length: 11 amino acids.

The chain recombines TRBV28 with TRBJ2-5; no clear D. The germline gives CDR1 MDHEN, CDR2 SYDVKM. The V end was cut by 10 bases, the J end by 1 base, with 7 bases between. The CDR3 runs 11 residues. Here the CDR3 DNA reads TGTGCCATCAGAGGCCAAGAGACCCAGTACTTC. Its translation: CAIRGQETQYF. The whole variable domain, filled in from reference TRBV28 and TRBJ2-5, reads DVKVTQSSRYLVKRTGEKVFLECVQDMDHENMFWYRQDPGLGLRLIYFSYDVKMKEKGDIPEGYSVSREKKERFSLILESASTNQTSMYLCAIRGQETQYFGPGTRLLVL.

The V call is TRBV28, the J call TRBJ2-5; possibly TRBD1 for D (7 bases). With 7 bases removed from V and 4 bases from J, the gap between germline ends came to 13 bases. The CDR3 is made up of 13 amino acids. The germline V gene has CDR1 MDHEN and CDR2 SYDVKM. DNA for the CDR3: TGTGCCAGCATACTTCAGGGGGGAGAGACCCAGTACTTC. Translation gives CASILQGGETQYF.

The chain combines TRBV27 with TRBJ1-4; the match to TRBD1 covers 8 bases. The CDR3 extends over 15 amino acids. Unmatched junction bases numbered 10, after V lost 5 bases and J lost 8 bases. In germline, CDR1 is MNHEY, CDR2 SMNVEV (reference sequence). The CDR3 coding sequence is TGTGCCAGCAGTCCTCCGGACAGGGTGGGGGAAAAACTGTTTTTT. This codes for CASSPPDRVGEKLFF.

The rearrangement links TRBV4-3 to TRBJ1-1; D remains ambiguous. The V and J ends lost 1 base and 6 bases respectively, with 18 bases between them. The length of the CDR3 is 16 residues. The V gene's germline CDR1 is LGHNA and CDR2 YSLEER. The CDR3, as DNA: TGCGCCAGCAGCCAAGTAGGAGTCCGGGGTCCGGCTGAAGCTTTCTTT. It codes for CASSQVGVRGPAEAFF.

This chain connects TRBV27 to TRBJ2-7; D is unclear. CDR3 length equals 12 residues. Germline CDR1 is MNHEY and CDR2 is SMNVEV (reference sequence). V lost 6 bases to trimming and J lost 7 bases, with 13 bases between them. The CDR3: CASRRMVPEQYV. In nucleotides, the CDR3 is TGTGCCAGCAGAAGAATGGTCCCAGAGCAGTACGTC.

This clone was picked up one time. V usage is TRBV5-6 and J usage is TRBJ1-1, with TRBD1 matching over 8 bases. Germline trimming cut 2 bases from V and 1 base from J; bases unmatched to any gene: 4. Germline V CDR1 and CDR2: SGHDT, YYEEEE. The CDR3 has 15 residues. CDR3 DNA: TGTGCCAGCAGCTTCATCGGACAGGGGAACACTGAAGCTTTCTTT. It yields the protein CASSFIGQGNTEAFF.

This clone showed up just a few times. The rearrangement joins TRBV30 to TRBJ2-2; D gene ambiguous. With 1 base removed from V and 4 bases from J, the gap between germline ends came to 7 bases. Germline V gene data show CDR1 as GTSNPN and CDR2 as SVGIG (reference sequence). CDR3 size: 13 residues. CDR3 nucleotides: TGTGCCTGGAGTGCCCTCCTCACCGGGGAGCTGTTTTTT. Protein product: CAWSALLTGELFF.

The J gene is TRBJ2-4, the V gene TRBV7-2, with D maybe TRBD2 (5 bases). Germline V CDR1 and CDR2: SGHTA, FQGNSA. Trimming pared 0 bases from V and 7 bases from J, leaving 10 bases between. CDR3 length: 14 amino acids. The CDR3 nucleotides read TGTGCCAGCAGCTTAGCGGGAAGGAGGAACATTCAGTACTTC. This codes for CASSLAGRRNIQYF.

The chain joins TRBV4-1 to TRBJ1-4; D might be TRBD1 (6 bases). Trimming took off 3 bases at V and 5 bases at J, with 13 bases between the two ends. From germline, CDR1 is MGHRA and CDR2 YSYEKL. This CDR3 is 15 amino acids long. DNA for the CDR3: TGCGCCAGCAGCCAGGGAACAGGGCCCAATGAAAAACTGTTTTTT. Protein sequence: CASSQGTGPNEKLFF.

This chain uses TRBV7-9 with TRBJ1-2; D unclear. The V gene lost 2 bases and the J gene lost 4 bases, with 17 bases spanning the gap. This CDR3 spans 16 amino acids. CDR1 and CDR2 (germline): SEHNR, FQNEAQ (reference sequence). The chain's CDR3 is CASSLLKGPASYGYTF. CDR3 nucleotide sequence: TGTGCCAGCAGCTTATTAAAAGGGCCAGCTAGCTATGGCTACACCTTC.

The CDR3 nucleotides read TGTGCCAGTACCTCCGGGACAGGGCGCTATGGCTACACCTTC. Its translation: CASTSGTGRYGYTF. This sequence joins TRBV11-1 and TRBJ1-2; TRBD1 aligns across 9 bases. This CDR3 spans 14 amino acids. Germline loops: CDR1 SGHAT, CDR2 FQDESV (reference sequence). V dropped 9 bases and J dropped 4; count of bases not matched to a gene: 9.

V usage is TRBV9 and J usage is TRBJ1-4; D possibly corresponds to TRBD1 (6 bases). The germline CDR1 and CDR2 sequences are SGDLS and YYNGEE. Between the trimmed V and J ends, which lost 4 bases and 0 bases, there was a span of 10 bases. This CDR3 contains 15 residues. This CDR3 reads CASSPGQTTNEKLFF. The DNA of the CDR3 is TGTGCCAGCAGCCCGGGACAAACAACTAATGAAAAACTGTTTTTT. Together with reference TRBV9 and TRBJ1-4, the CDR3 gives the full variable domain: DSGVTQTPKHLITATGQRVTLRCSPRSGDLSVYWYQQSLDQGLQFLIQYYNGEERAKGNILERFSAQQFPDLHSELNLSSLELGDSALYFCASSPGQTTNEKLFFGSGTQLSVL.

The V gene is TRBV5-6, the J gene TRBJ1-1; 11 bases fit TRBD1. Germline-derived CDR1 and CDR2 are SGHDT and YYEEEE. The CDR3 totals 13 residues. V gave up 5 bases and J gave up 9 bases; unmatched junction bases: 6. This chain's CDR3 is CASSLDRGRKAFF. CDR3 in DNA: TGTGCCAGCAGTCTGGACAGGGGGCGAAAAGCTTTCTTT. The full variable domain, in which reference TRBV5-6 and TRBJ1-1 provide the parts outside the CDR3, is DAGVTQSPTHLIKTRGQQVTLRCSPKSGHDTVSWYQQALGQGPQFIFQYYEEEERQRGNFPDRFSGHQFPNYSSELNVNALLLGDSALYLCASSLDRGRKAFFGQGTRLTVV.

This chain links TRBV2 with TRBJ2-7, with 10 bases identical to TRBD2. The junction had 2 bases not matched to a gene; V was cut back by 4 bases and J by 2 bases. There are 14 residues in the CDR3. Germline V gene sequence: CDR1 SNHLY, CDR2 FYNNEI. CDR3 sequence (DNA): TGTGCCAGCAGTGGAGCGGGAGGGCCCTACGAGCAGTACTTC. Translating gives CASSGAGGPYEQYF.

The chain links TRBV20-1 to TRBJ1-1, with a weak D call TRBD1 (5 bases). The CDR3 extends over 11 amino acids. Germline values: CDR1 DFQATT, CDR2 SNEGSKA (reference sequence). Trimming left V 5 bases short and J 5 bases short, with 9 bases between. This chain's CDR3 is CSARGRTEAFF. CDR3 coding DNA: TGCAGTGCTCGGGGCCGGACTGAAGCTTTCTTT.